A single sample is the source of the 15 T cell receptor beta chains below, sequenced in a study of chemoradiotherapy in HPV16-positive cancers. The table came from immunoSEQ multiplex PCR; TCRdb's copy has only in-frame clones and leaves some out. Among about 12,000 clones listed, around four fifths were seen once. The sample was acquired from a patient who underwent chemoradiotherapy. Receptors were obtained from a human donor with HPV-associated anogenital cancer.

The V and J genes are TRBV7-9 and TRBJ2-3; the match to TRBD2 covers 7 bases. CDR1 and CDR2 from the germline V gene are SEHNR and FQNEAQ (reference sequence). Trimming at V came to 5 bases and at J to 0 bases, leaving 5 bases not matched to a gene. CDR3 length: 15 residues. The CDR3 reads CASSAGDTSTDTQYF. CDR3 coding DNA: TGTGCCAGCAGCGCGGGAGACACCAGCACAGATACGCAGTATTTT.

The gene calls are TRBV29-1 and TRBJ1-2, with D tentatively TRBD1 (5 bases). CDR1 and CDR2 from the germline V gene are SQVTM and ANQGSEA. Trimming took 6 bases from V and 3 from J, leaving 14 bases between them. CDR3 length equals 13 residues. CDR3: CSVTSGGDYGYTF. CDR3 coding DNA: TGCAGCGTAACCTCGGGAGGGGACTATGGCTACACCTTC.

This chain connects TRBV27 to TRBJ2-1; possibly TRBD1 for D (5 bases). Germline V gives CDR1 MNHEY, CDR2 SMNVEV (reference sequence). V was clipped by 3 bases and J by 3 bases, with 9 bases between them. This CDR3 comprises 14 residues. This chain's CDR3 is CASSFGHYYNEQFF. CDR3 sequence (DNA): TGTGCCAGCAGTTTCGGACACTACTACAATGAGCAGTTCTTC.

V and J are TRBV2 and TRBJ2-2; TRBD2 agrees at 7 bases. Germline CDR1 is SNHLY and CDR2 is FYNNEI. V dropped 3 bases and J dropped 5; count of bases not matched to a gene: 6. The CDR3 loop spans 15 amino acids. The CDR3, as DNA: TGTGCCAGCAGTGACACAGCGGGGCGGACCGGGGAGCTGTTTTTT. This codes for CASSDTAGRTGELFF.

The gene calls are TRBV5-5 and TRBJ2-1; D perhaps matches TRBD2 (6 bases). Germline CDR1 SGHKS, CDR2 YYEKEE (reference sequence). V was shortened by 5 bases and J by 6 bases, with 12 bases between the two germline ends. The CDR3 loop spans 13 amino acids. The CDR3 nucleotides are TGTGCCAGCAGGGGGGGTGGATCCAATGAGCAGTTCTTC. Amino acid sequence: CASRGGGSNEQFF.

The chain carries TRBV10-3 and TRBJ2-3; TRBD2 might be the D (7 bases). CDR3 length equals 13 residues. In germline, CDR1 is ENHRY, CDR2 SYGVKD. Trimming cost V 0 bases and J 8 bases, with 9 bases left between them. The CDR3 sequence: CAISESGGGTQYF. The CDR3 DNA sequence: TGTGCCATCAGTGAGTCGGGAGGGGGTACGCAGTATTTT.

This clone was seen more than once but under ten times. The gene calls are TRBV6-6 and TRBJ1-1; D ambiguous. CDR3 size: 9 residues. Germline CDR1 is MNHNY and CDR2 is SVGAGI (reference sequence). The ends were cut back, 7 bases at V and 5 bases at J, with 2 bases in the middle. CDR3 nucleotides: TGTGCCAGCACGACTGAAGCTTTCTTT. Residues: CASTTEAFF.

The V call is TRBV19, the J call TRBJ2-7; tentatively, D is TRBD2 (5 bases). Trimming pared 5 bases from V and 5 bases from J, leaving 7 bases between. Germline CDR1 and CDR2: LNHDA and SQIVND (reference sequence). CDR3 length equals 11 residues. CDR3 in amino acids: CASSVRDEQYF. CDR3 bases: TGTGCCAGTAGTGTGCGGGACGAGCAGTACTTC.

CDR3: CASSLNRGYEQYF. The CDR3 DNA follows: TGCGCCAGCAGCTTGAACAGGGGGTACGAGCAGTACTTC. The chain joins TRBV5-1 to TRBJ2-7; the match to TRBD1 covers 8 bases. The V gene end was trimmed by 1 base and the J gene end by 4 bases; junction bases not matched to a gene: 1. In germline, CDR1 is SGHRS, CDR2 YFSETQ. The CDR3 sequence is 13 residues long.

The rearrangement uses TRBV9 and TRBJ1-4; D might be TRBD1 (6 bases). V was cut by 4 bases and J by 4 bases, with 23 bases left in between. CDR3 length: 18 residues. Germline CDR1 SGDLS, CDR2 YYNGEE. CDR3 amino acids: CASSSSGALGPYNEKLFF. In DNA form, the CDR3 reads TGTGCCAGCAGCTCGTCGGGGGCCCTGGGCCCGTATAATGAAAAACTGTTTTTT.

The rearrangement uses TRBV6-1 and TRBJ2-3, with D unresolved. The CDR3 covers 11 residues. Germline CDR1 reads MNHNS; CDR2 reads SASEGT. The ends were cut back, 4 bases at V and 7 bases at J, with 6 bases in the middle. Here the CDR3 reads CASSGYNTQYF. The DNA of the CDR3 is TGTGCCAGCAGTGGCTACAATACGCAGTATTTT.

J is TRBJ2-1 and V is TRBV21-1; the table assigns TRBD1, which was not confirmed against the DNA. TRBV21-1 is a documented pseudogene. The CDR3 is made up of 14 amino acids. The CDR3 loop reads CASSTDSSYNEQFF. DNA for the CDR3: TGTGCCAGCAGCACGGACAGCTCCTACAATGAGCAGTTCTTC.

CDR3 in DNA: TGTGCCAGCAGGGACAGGGTATCCGGGGAGCTGTTTTTT. As protein: CASRDRVSGELFF. The genes are TRBV7-6 and TRBJ2-2, with 8 nucleotides matching TRBD1. V lost 6 bases, J lost 6 bases, and 3 bases stayed unmatched. Per the germline V gene, CDR1 is SGHVS and CDR2 is FNYEAQ. This CDR3 comprises 13 residues.

The genes are TRBV7-9 and TRBJ2-1; 11 nucleotides agree with TRBD2. V was clipped by 3 bases and J by 8 bases; unmatched bases: 9. CDR3 size: 16 residues. Germline V gives CDR1 SEHNR, CDR2 FQNEAQ (reference sequence). The CDR3 loop reads CASSLDSGGVYDEQFF. CDR3 in DNA: TGTGCCAGCAGCTTGGATAGCGGGGGGGTTTATGATGAGCAGTTCTTC.

V gene TRBV18 combines with J gene TRBJ1-5; 7 positions agree with TRBD1. Germline assignment: CDR1 KGHSH and CDR2 LQKENI. The CDR3 length is 15 residues. V shed 2 bases and J 4 bases; nucleotides not matched to a gene: 5. CDR3 bases: TGTGCCAGCTCACCAGCGGGACAGAGTAATCAGCCCCAGCATTTT. Protein: CASSPAGQSNQPQHF. Full variable domain (missing parts from reference TRBV18 and TRBJ1-5): NAGVMQNPRHLVRRRGQEARLRCSPMKGHSHVYWYRQLPEEGLKFMVYLQKENIIDESGMPKERFSAEFPKEGPSILRIQQVVRGDSAAYFCASSPAGQSNQPQHFGDGTRLSIL.